This T cell receptor beta chain was identified during a study of a mutant IDH1 vaccine in newly diagnosed glioma. Comment on this clone: Its antigen is undetermined.

Sequencing used immunoSEQ multiplex PCR; TCRdb keeps in-frame clones, though not all of them. The sample records around 30,000 clones, 50% to 60% being singletons. V lost 0 bases and J lost 5, with 15 bases in between. The CDR3 runs 15 residues. Per germline, CDR1 SGHRS and CDR2 YFSETQ. Sample time point: week 5, during vaccination. Mutant IDH1 20-mer peptide, at 300 ug, made up each vaccine dose, with topical imiquimod. The receptor's source is a woman in her late teens or twenties with glioma. Sequences were derived from PBMCs, sampled from a glioma patient whose treatment included an IDH1 peptide vaccine. The chain uses TRBV5-1 and TRBJ2-7; D possibly matches TRBD1 or TRBD2 (5 bases each). CDR3 sequence: CASSLEQGVFNEQYF. The CDR3 nucleotides are TGCGCCAGCAGCTTGGAGCAGGGAGTTTTCAACGAGCAGTACTTC.